A selection of T cell receptor beta chains follows, all from one sample in a study of T cell responses to AZD1222 COVID-19 vaccine. Libraries were prepared by immunoSEQ multiplex PCR; TCRdb keeps only in-frame clonotypes and omits some of them. There are 110,000 or so clones in the sample; 70% to 90% occur only once, and about 8.5% lies in the top ten. The sequenced sample was peripheral blood, obtained on day 0 of AZD1222 vaccination. These receptors came from an adult in good health. The CDR3 runs from the conserved cysteine through the conserved F or W. Fields, in order: J gene, clone size, D gene, V gene, CDR3 length, CDR3 DNA, CDR3 protein. The D gene is left open where the match is weak. Some rows have no size entry. The others give once, few or many, or a class for an expanded clone.

TRBJ1-2 | . | TRBD1 | TRBV29-1 | 13 | TGCAGCGTGCAAAACAGGGGGAACTATGGCTACACCTTC | CSVQNRGNYGYTF
TRBJ1-3 | . | . | TRBV7-2 | 17 | TGTGCCAGCAGCCACAACCAGGGGCCCCACTCTGGAAACACCATATATTTT | CASSHNQGPHSGNTIYF
TRBJ1-5 | . | . | TRBV18 | 15 | TGTGCCAGCTCACCAACGACACCTAGCAATCAGCCCCAGCATTTT | CASSPTTPSNQPQHF
TRBJ1-2 | . | . | TRBV7-9 | 14 | TGTGCCAGCAGCTTAGGCAGGGACGGCTATGGCTACACCTTC | CASSLGRDGYGYTF
TRBJ2-3 | . | . | TRBV1 | 16 | TGCACCAGCACCCCCACTAGCGGGTCAAGCACAGATACGCAGTATTTT | CTSTPTSGSSTDTQYF
TRBJ2-5 | . | . | TRBV6-5 | 15 | TGTGCCAGCAGTACGGAACTGGGTGGGCAAGAGACCCAGTACTTC | CASSTELGGQETQYF
TRBJ2-7 | . | . | TRBV11-3 | 15 | TGTGCCAGCAGCTCCCGCCTGGCGGTCCTCTACGAGCAGTACTTC | CASSSRLAVLYEQYF
TRBJ1-5 | . | . | TRBV7-2 | 15 | TGTGCCAGCAGCTTAGAATCTGGGTTCGTATCGCCCCAGCATTTT | CASSLESGFVSPQHF
TRBJ1-3 | . | TRBD1 | TRBV18 | 15 | TGTGCCAGCTCACTCGAACAGGGGAGTGGAAACACCATATATTTT | CASSLEQGSGNTIYF
TRBJ1-2 | . | TRBD1 | TRBV5-1 | 16 | TGCGCCAGCAGCTTGGAACAGGGGCGATCTAACTATGGCTACACCTTC | CASSLEQGRSNYGYTF
TRBJ2-7 | . | TRBD2 | TRBV7-2 | 16 | TGTGCCAGCAGGGCGACGGGGACTAGCGGGAGTTACGAGCAGTACTTC | CASRATGTSGSYEQYF
TRBJ2-2 | . | TRBD1 | TRBV19 | 17 | TGTGCCAGCAGTAAGACAGGGGGAGTAGCAAACACCGGGGAGCTGTTTTTT | CASSKTGGVANTGELFF
TRBJ2-7 | . | TRBD1 | TRBV7-8 | 15 | TGTGCCAGCAGCTGGAGACAGGGTCTGGTCTACGAGCAGTACTTC | CASSWRQGLVYEQYF
TRBJ1-4 | . | . | TRBV18 | 15 | TGTGCCAGCTCACCCAAATTCGACGGCGTTGAAAAACTGTTTTTT | CASSPKFDGVEKLFF
TRBJ1-1 | . | TRBD1 | TRBV27 | 16 | TGTGCCAGCAGCCGCTCGGGACAGGGGGCCTACACTGAAGCTTTCTTT | CASSRSGQGAYTEAFF
TRBJ2-1 | . | TRBD1 | TRBV5-1 | 15 | TGCGCCAGCAGCGTCAGACAGGGAAGGAGCAATGAGCAGTTCTTC | CASSVRQGRSNEQFF
TRBJ2-2 | . | TRBD2 | TRBV2 | 15 | TGTGCCACCACTTTAGCGGGGGGGCCCGGCGGGGAGCTGTTTTTT | CATTLAGGPGGELFF
TRBJ1-1 | . | . | TRBV21-1 | 15 | TGTGCCAGCGGCTGTTTTCGACTTATGAACACTGAAGCTTTCTTT | CASGCFRLMNTEAFF
TRBJ1-5 | . | TRBD1 | TRBV2 | 14 | TGTGCCAGCGTGGGACAGGGGAAAAATCAGCCCCAGCATTTT | CASVGQGKNQPQHF
TRBJ2-7 | few | . | TRBV19 | 14 | TGTGCCAGTAGTTTCAGGGTATCATCCTACGAGCAGTACTTC | CASSFRVSSYEQYF
TRBJ2-7 | . | . | TRBV29-1 | 13 | TGCAGCGTCACTGACAGGATCTCCTACGAGCAGTACTTC | CSVTDRISYEQYF
TRBJ2-3 | once | . | TRBV12-1 | 12 | TGTGCCAGCAGCTTTCGGGGAGATACGCAGTATTTT | CASSFRGDTQYF
TRBJ2-1 | . | . | TRBV19 | 15 | TGTGCCAGTAGTATGACAGGTCGAGGGGGCAATGAGCAGTTCTTC | CASSMTGRGGNEQFF
TRBJ2-7 | . | . | TRBV19 | 14 | TGTGCCAGTAGTATAGGGGGGAGCGCCTACGAGCAGTACTTC | CASSIGGSAYEQYF
TRBJ1-2 | . | . | TRBV6-2/TRBV6-3 | 17 | TGTGCCAGCAGTCCGCACTCCATTGGACAGAGAAACTATGGCTACACCTTC | CASSPHSIGQRNYGYTF
TRBJ1-1 | . | . | TRBV6-2/TRBV6-3 | 16 | TGTGCCAGCAGTTCGCACAGGGTTCAAATGAACACTGAAGCTTTCTTT | CASSSHRVQMNTEAFF
TRBJ2-7 | . | . | TRBV14 | 17 | TGTGCCAGCAGCCCCTATCGGTGGGGAGACGGGTCCTACGAGCAGTACTTC | CASSPYRWGDGSYEQYF
TRBJ1-2 | . | . | TRBV5-8 | 16 | TGTGCCAGCAGCTTGGTCACCCCGTCAGAGAACTATGGCTACACCTTC | CASSLVTPSENYGYTF
TRBJ1-1 | . | TRBD1 | TRBV2 | 10 | TGTGCCAGCAGTACAGGGGGAGCTTTCTTT | CASSTGGAFF
TRBJ1-1 | . | . | TRBV5-1 | 14 | TGCGCCAGCAGCTTGGGGCCGCCCAGAGCTGAAGCTTTCTTT | CASSLGPPRAEAFF
TRBJ2-5 | . | . | TRBV19 | 12 | TGTGCCAGTAGTAGAGAGGGGGAGACCCAGTACTTC | CASSREGETQYF
TRBJ2-3 | . | TRBD2 | TRBV11-3 | 19 | TGTGCCAGCAGCCCCGGTCGGGGCGGGAGTGTTCGGAGAACAGATACGCAGTATTTT | CASSPGRGGSVRRTDTQYF
TRBJ1-2 | . | TRBD1 | TRBV9 | 14 | TGTGCCAGCAGCGCCTACAGGGGGCCTCATGGCTACACCTTC | CASSAYRGPHGYTF
TRBJ2-2 | . | TRBD2 | TRBV5-1 | 17 | TGCGCCAGCAGCCCGGGAGCTAGCGGGGAGAACACCGGGGAGCTGTTTTTT | CASSPGASGENTGELFF
TRBJ1-1 | . | . | TRBV7-2 | 14 | TGTGCCAGCAGCCTGGGGCAGATTAACACTGAAGCTTTCTTT | CASSLGQINTEAFF
TRBJ2-7 | . | . | TRBV6-6 | 15 | TGTGCCAGCAGTTACACTAGCGAGGGGGTTGACGAGCAGTACTTC | CASSYTSEGVDEQYF
TRBJ2-7 | . | . | TRBV3-1/TRBV3-2 | 13 | TGTGCCAGCAGCCTCCAACGGGGGTACGAGCAGTACTTC | CASSLQRGYEQYF
TRBJ2-7 | once | . | TRBV7-9 | 15 | TGTGCCAGCAGCCCCCCCGCCCAGGGACCCTACGAGCAGTACTTC | CASSPPAQGPYEQYF
TRBJ1-6 | . | . | TRBV4-2 | 15 | TGTGCCAGCAGCCAAGCGTTAGACGGGGATTGGGCCCTCCACTTT | CASSQALDGDWALHF
TRBJ1-5 | . | . | TRBV27 | 16 | TGTGCCAGCAGTTTAGGGGGGTATTTCGGCAATCAGCCCCAGCATTTT | CASSLGGYFGNQPQHF
TRBJ2-1 | . | . | TRBV19 | 12 | TGTGCCAGTAGCCTTCAGGGAAATGAGCAGTTCTTC | CASSLQGNEQFF
TRBJ2-7 | . | . | TRBV30 | 12 | TGTGCCTGGAGTGGGCAGACCTACGAGCAGTACTTC | CAWSGQTYEQYF
TRBJ1-3 | . | . | TRBV28 | 15 | TGTGCCAGCAGTTTGTGGGTAGGATCTGGAAACACCATATATTTT | CASSLWVGSGNTIYF
TRBJ2-6 | . | . | TRBV6-4 | 15 | TGTGCCAGCGCTATACAGGGATCGGGGGCCAACGTCCTGACTTTC | CASAIQGSGANVLTF
TRBJ1-2 | . | . | TRBV11-2 | 12 | TGTGCCAGCAGCTTAAATCAGGGAGGGTACACCTTC | CASSLNQGGYTF
TRBJ2-5 | . | . | TRBV30 | 13 | TGTGCCTGGAGTGTACCGGGGGTAGAGACCCAGTACTTC | CAWSVPGVETQYF
TRBJ2-1 | . | . | TRBV30 | 12 | TGTGCCTGGAGCTACCTTATGGATGAGCAGTTCTTC | CAWSYLMDEQFF
TRBJ2-5 | . | . | TRBV5-4 | 13 | TGTGCCAGCAGCACTCAACTTCAAGAGACCCAGTACTTC | CASSTQLQETQYF
TRBJ2-5 | . | TRBD2 | TRBV5-4 | 15 | TGTGCCAGCAGCGCCGGGACTAGCGAGACGGAGACCCAGTACTTC | CASSAGTSETETQYF
TRBJ2-7 | few | TRBD1 | TRBV27 | 13 | TGTGCCAGCAGTCCATTCGGACAGGGCAAGCAGTACTTC | CASSPFGQGKQYF
TRBJ2-1 | few | TRBD2 | TRBV9 | 15 | TGTGCCAGCAGCGTAGTAGCGGGAGTTATGAATGAGCAGTTCTTC | CASSVVAGVMNEQFF
TRBJ2-7 | . | . | TRBV5-6 | 13 | TGTGCCAGCAGCTTGGGACAGAGCTACGAGCAGTACTTC | CASSLGQSYEQYF
TRBJ1-2 | . | . | TRBV6-2/TRBV6-3 | 17 | TGTGCCAGCAGTTACTCACTCTATACAGGGAGAGTCTATGGCTACACCTTC | CASSYSLYTGRVYGYTF